The clone carrying this T cell receptor beta chain was seen many times. The data are from a study of radiation and T cells in renal cell carcinoma. The CDR3 runs to 14 residues. Losses at the gene ends were 2 bases for V and 4 bases for J; bases not matched to a gene: 4. Germline V lookup: CDR1 GTSNPN, CDR2 SVGIG (reference sequence). Stated time point: baseline pretreatment blood. The treatment is: 15 Gy SBRT to primary tumor, nephrectomy 4 weeks later. TCRdb's copy holds only in-frame clones and misses some; the assay was immunoSEQ multiplex PCR. The table records 95,000 or so clones, less than 90% of them present only once.

The J gene is TRBJ2-2, the V gene TRBV30; 7 positions agree with TRBD1. The sequences come from blood, collected from a patient whose treatment included radiotherapy and nephrectomy. This TCR was sampled from a man in his fifties with renal cell carcinoma. The CDR3 DNA reads as TGTGCCTGGAGTACGGGGACAGTCACCGGGGAGCTGTTTTTT. It encodes CAWSTGTVTGELFF.